Listed here are 20 T cell receptor beta chains from one sample, sequenced in a study of blood T cell repertoires in COVID-19. The method was immunoSEQ multiplex PCR; TCRdb's version includes in-frame clones alone and lacks a portion of them. The table includes 170,000 or so clones, roughly 87% detected once. Sequencing used PBMCs or T cells enriched from blood (not recorded which). Receptor source: a woman aged 45-59 years who had recovered from COVID-19.

This rearrangement joins TRBV5-1 to TRBJ1-5, with 10 bases identical to TRBD1. Germline V gene data show CDR1 as SGHRS and CDR2 as YFSETQ. This CDR3 contains 14 residues. After removal of 2 bases from V and 7 bases from J, the junction contained 3 bases not matched to a gene. The CDR3 here is CASSFGTGDQPQHF. The CDR3 DNA reads TGCGCCAGCAGCTTTGGGACAGGGGACCAGCCCCAGCATTTT.

The chain joins TRBV6-1 to TRBJ1-6; TRBD1 agrees at 11 bases. The CDR3 extends over 15 amino acids. Germline trimming cut 3 bases from V and 9 bases from J; bases unmatched to any gene: 4. The germline V gene encodes CDR1 MNHNS and CDR2 SASEGT. The DNA of the CDR3 is TGTGCCAGCAGTGATCGGACAGGGGGCCCTTCACCCCTCCACTTT. Translating gives CASSDRTGGPSPLHF.

The chain has TRBV7-2 and TRBJ1-1; 9 bases match TRBD1. Trimming removed 6 bases from V and 2 bases from J; junction bases left unmatched: 4. The CDR3 totals 14 residues. CDR1 is SGHTA, CDR2 FQGNSA, per germline. The CDR3 loop is CASRTGGVNTEAFF. CDR3 DNA sequence: TGTGCCAGCAGGACAGGGGGGGTCAACACTGAAGCTTTCTTT.

The rearrangement uses TRBV5-6 and TRBJ2-7, with 11 positions matching TRBD2. The CDR3 sequence is 15 residues long. Trimming removed 5 bases from V and 2 bases from J; junction bases left unmatched: 6. CDR1 is SGHDT, CDR2 YYEEEE, per germline. DNA for the CDR3: TGTGCCAGCAGGGGGGGGACTAGCGGACCCTACGAGCAGTACTTC. Protein sequence: CASRGGTSGPYEQYF.

This chain uses TRBV7-9 with TRBJ2-5, with TRBD2 identical over 9 bases. Germline V gene lookup returns CDR1 SEHNR and CDR2 FQNEAQ (reference sequence). The CDR3 runs to 14 residues. Unmatched junction bases numbered 6, after V lost 5 bases and J lost 5 bases. The CDR3 sequence is CASSLRLAEETQYF. CDR3 bases: TGTGCCAGCAGCCTACGACTAGCGGAGGAGACCCAGTACTTC.

The rearrangement uses TRBV6-5 and TRBJ1-6; 8 nucleotides align to TRBD1. CDR3 length equals 13 residues. V gave up 4 bases and J gave up 11 bases; unmatched junction bases: 4. Per germline, CDR1 MNHEY and CDR2 SVGAGI. CDR3: CASSSQGVTPLHF. CDR3 nucleotide sequence: TGTGCCAGCAGTTCACAGGGGGTTACACCCCTCCACTTT.

This chain joins TRBV7-9 and TRBJ2-5; a weak D match, TRBD1 (6 bases). CDR3 length equals 17 residues. Trimming shortened V by 4 bases and J by 1 base, and 19 bases separated the two germline ends. The germline V gene has CDR1 SEHNR and CDR2 FQNEAQ (reference sequence). CDR3 in DNA: TGTGCCAGCAGCTCTCCCTACCGGGACAACTTCCAAGAGACCCAGTACTTC. This translates into CASSSPYRDNFQETQYF.

The rearrangement links TRBV7-8 to TRBJ2-7, with 13 positions matching TRBD2. CDR3 size: 15 residues. Looked up from germline, CDR1 is SGHVS and CDR2 is FQNEAQ. Trimming at V came to 5 bases and at J to 3 bases, leaving 4 bases not matched to a gene. In DNA form, the CDR3 reads TGTGCCAGCAGCATAGGACTAGCGGGAGACTACGAGCAGTACTTC. Its translation is CASSIGLAGDYEQYF.

The V and J genes are TRBV30 and TRBJ1-3; no clear D gene. This CDR3 is built from 13 residues. CDR1 and CDR2 from the germline V gene are GTSNPN and SVGIG (reference sequence). V was trimmed by 4 bases and J by 0 bases, leaving 7 bases between them. Here the CDR3 DNA reads TGTGCCTGGACTTCCTTCTCTGGAAACACCATATATTTT. Amino acid sequence: CAWTSFSGNTIYF.

The chain carries TRBV28 and TRBJ1-5; maybe TRBD1 (6 bases). This CDR3 region has 15 residues. The germline V gene encodes CDR1 MDHEN and CDR2 SYDVKM. V was cut by 5 bases and J by 0 bases, with 11 bases left in between. The CDR3 here is CASSGQSYSNQPQHF. As DNA, the CDR3 is TGTGCCAGCAGTGGACAGTCCTATAGCAATCAGCCCCAGCATTTT.

This clone was counted between two and nine times. The chain links TRBV6-5 to TRBJ2-7; D uncertain. V lost 6 bases and J 2 bases, leaving 8 bases between the germline ends. The CDR3 loop spans 12 amino acids. CDR1 MNHEY and CDR2 SVGAGI come from the germline V gene. This chain's CDR3 is CASRTQAYEQYF. The CDR3 DNA is TGTGCCAGCAGGACTCAAGCCTACGAGCAGTACTTC.

The chain joins TRBV11-2 to TRBJ2-7, with D uncertain. Per germline, CDR1 SGHAT and CDR2 FQNNGV. Trimming took 4 bases from V and 2 from J, leaving 3 bases between them. The length of the CDR3 is 11 residues. The CDR3 region is CASSSTYEQYF. CDR3 sequence (DNA): TGTGCCAGCAGCTCTACCTACGAGCAGTACTTC.

This chain uses TRBV18 with TRBJ2-5, with a weak D call TRBD2 (6 bases). The CDR3 runs to 16 residues. Trimming stripped 5 bases from V and 1 base from J, with 17 bases between. Germline assignment: CDR1 KGHSH and CDR2 LQKENI. CDR3 in amino acids: CASSSYPEGGQETQYF. The DNA of the CDR3 is TGTGCCAGCTCATCTTACCCCGAGGGAGGCCAAGAGACCCAGTACTTC.

CDR3 DNA: TGTGCCAGCAGTTCGTTTTTTGGGGGGAGCATCTACGAGCAGTACTTC. This sequence encodes CASSSFFGGSIYEQYF. This chain connects TRBV27 to TRBJ2-7, with D possibly being TRBD2 (6 bases). Germline CDR1 is MNHEY and CDR2 is SMNVEV (reference sequence). Trimming took 4 bases from V and 3 from J, leaving 19 bases between them. The CDR3 loop spans 16 amino acids.

The rearrangement uses TRBV29-1 and TRBJ2-4; 7 bases agree with TRBD1. This CDR3 comprises 13 residues. Germline CDR1 SQVTM, CDR2 ANQGSEA. J lost 3 bases, V lost 6 bases, and 5 bases had no gene match. This CDR3 is CSVSTGVKNIQYF. Here the CDR3 DNA reads TGCAGCGTAAGCACAGGGGTCAAAAACATTCAGTACTTC.

The chain recombines TRBV28 with TRBJ2-2; unclear D gene. V lost 4 bases to trimming and J lost 1 base, with 7 bases between them. CDR1 MDHEN and CDR2 SYDVKM come from the germline V gene. CDR3 length: 14 amino acids. CDR3 sequence (DNA): TGTGCCAGCAGTTCCGACATGAACACCGGGGAGCTGTTTTTT. Translating gives CASSSDMNTGELFF.

V is TRBV7-2 and J is TRBJ2-7; D uncertain. Germline loops: CDR1 SGHTA, CDR2 FQGNSA. This CDR3 region has 16 residues. The V end lost 1 base, the J end lost 4 bases, and 17 bases lay between the germline ends. The CDR3 DNA reads TGTGCCAGCAGCTTAGGGCGGTTCTCTGACGGATACGAGCAGTACTTC. It is translated as CASSLGRFSDGYEQYF.

V is TRBV2 and J is TRBJ2-7; the match to TRBD1 covers 7 bases. CDR1 is SNHLY and CDR2 is FYNNEI in the germline V gene. This CDR3 region has 13 residues. J was trimmed by 4 bases and V by 6 bases; bases with no gene match: 6. The CDR3: CASSQGDSYEQYF. The CDR3, as DNA: TGTGCCAGCAGCCAGGGGGACAGTTACGAGCAGTACTTC. The whole variable domain, filled in from reference TRBV2 and TRBJ2-7, reads EPEVTQTPSHQVTQMGQEVILRCVPISNHLYFYWYRQILGQKVEFLVSFYNNEISEKSEIFDDQFSVERPDGSNFTLKIRSTKLEDSAMYFCASSQGDSYEQYFGPGTRLTVT.

V usage is TRBV4-1 and J usage is TRBJ2-3; 8 bases line up with TRBD2. The CDR3 spans 16 residues. Germline loops: CDR1 MGHRA, CDR2 YSYEKL. With V trimmed by 0 bases and J by 2 bases, 4 bases remained unmatched. CDR3 in amino acids: CASSQDSSGFTDTQYF. CDR3 coding DNA: TGCGCCAGCAGCCAAGACTCTAGCGGGTTCACAGATACGCAGTATTTT.

The chain couples TRBV5-1 to TRBJ2-7; D gene uncertain. Germline CDR1 SGHRS, CDR2 YFSETQ. Trimming left V 2 bases short and J 0 bases short, with 6 bases between. This CDR3 has 13 amino acids. The CDR3 DNA reads TGCGCCAGCAGCTTACGGGTCTCCTACGAGCAGTACTTC. This translates into CASSLRVSYEQYF. The variable domain in full, with the rest retrieved from reference TRBV5-1 and TRBJ2-7, is KAGVTQTPRYLIKTRGQQVTLSCSPISGHRSVSWYQQTPGQGLQFLFEYFSETQRNKGNFPGRFSGRQFSNSRSEMNVSTLELGDSALYLCASSLRVSYEQYFGPGTRLTVT.